Following are 12 T cell receptor beta chains from one sample sequenced in a study of shared clonotypes between healthy human individuals. Assay used: immunoSEQ multiplex PCR; TCRdb lists only in-frame clones, some missing. This table holds about 1.1 million clones, around 78% found once. The specimen sequenced was memory CD4+ T cells from PBMCs. Subset of the sample: CD45RA-negative fraction. These receptor sequences come from a man aged 18 to 30 in good health. Some clones in this sample may be carry-over from other donors' samples.

With respect to this clone: Other DNA sequences in this specimen translate into the identical CDR3. V is TRBV10-3 and J is TRBJ1-5; D ambiguous. CDR1 and CDR2 (germline): ENHRY, SYGVKD. The CDR3 is 13 amino acids. V was cut by 3 bases and J by 4 bases, with 7 bases left in between. The CDR3 DNA follows: TGTGCCATCAGTGAAGGGAGGAATCAGCCCCAGCATTTT. Amino acid sequence: CAISEGRNQPQHF.

The J gene is TRBJ1-4, the V gene TRBV19; weak D call: TRBD1 (6 bases). The CDR3 runs to 14 residues. Germline values: CDR1 LNHDA, CDR2 SQIVND (reference sequence). Trimming took 6 bases from V and 5 from J, leaving 13 bases between them. CDR3 protein: CASRRTDPNEKLFF. CDR3 DNA: TGTGCCAGTAGACGGACAGACCCAAATGAAAAACTGTTTTTT.

This chain connects TRBV7-8 to TRBJ1-4, with a tentative D call TRBD1 (6 bases). V was trimmed by 1 base and J by 5 bases, leaving 8 bases between them. Germline V gene sequence: CDR1 SGHVS, CDR2 FQNEAQ. The CDR3 covers 14 residues. CDR3 DNA sequence: TGTGCCAGCAGCTTAGTTGGGACAAATGAAAAACTGTTTTTT. Translation: CASSLVGTNEKLFF. The entire variable domain, with the rest obtained from reference TRBV7-8 and TRBJ1-4, is as follows: GAGVSQSPRYKVAKRGQDVALRCDPISGHVSLFWYQQALGQGPEFLTYFQNEAQLDKSGLPSDRFFAERPEGSVSTLKIQRTQQEDSAVYLCASSLVGTNEKLFFGSGTQLSVL.

The V and J genes are TRBV10-2 and TRBJ1-5; D not certain. This CDR3 is 15 amino acids long. Trimming shortened V by 6 bases and J by 5 bases, and 17 bases separated the two germline ends. Germline assignment: CDR1 WSHSY and CDR2 SAAADI. In DNA, the CDR3 is TGCGCCAGCAGCAGTGGTATTAGAGGTTATCAGCCCCAGCATTTT. The encoded protein is CASSSGIRGYQPQHF.

This clone occurred once. J is TRBJ1-5 and V is TRBV19, with 7 bases aligning to TRBD1. V lost 8 bases to trimming and J lost 5 bases; unmatched junction nucleotides: 12. The CDR3 is made up of 15 amino acids. The germline V gene has CDR1 LNHDA and CDR2 SQIVND (reference sequence). CDR3 residues: CASAFRAGGHQPQHF. CDR3 coding DNA: TGTGCCAGTGCCTTCAGGGCAGGGGGGCATCAGCCCCAGCATTTT.

The CDR3: CASSLRRTEGFEGYTF. The CDR3 DNA sequence: TGTGCCAGCAGCTTGCGACGGACAGAAGGTTTTGAGGGCTACACCTTC. The chain is built from TRBV5-6 and TRBJ1-2; a possible D gene is TRBD1 (6 bases). Germline V gene sequence: CDR1 SGHDT, CDR2 YYEEEE. V was clipped by 1 base and J by 8 bases, with 21 bases between them. The CDR3 runs 16 residues.

This chain joins TRBV18 and TRBJ2-7; a possible D gene is TRBD2 (5 bases). CDR1 KGHSH and CDR2 LQKENI come from the germline V gene. Trimming took 0 bases from V and 0 from J, leaving 9 bases between them. The CDR3 is made up of 15 amino acids. The CDR3 DNA reads TGTGCCAGCTCACCACCGGGGAGTATCTCCTACGAGCAGTACTTC. Its protein is CASSPPGSISYEQYF.

V usage is TRBV19 and J usage is TRBJ1-1, with D maybe TRBD1 (6 bases). Germline-derived CDR1 and CDR2 are LNHDA and SQIVND (reference sequence). V lost 9 bases to trimming and J lost 1 base, with 18 bases between them. The CDR3 length is 15 residues. CDR3 coding DNA: TGTGCCAGCGAACTTACAGGGACGTCGAACACTGAAGCTTTCTTT. It specifies CASELTGTSNTEAFF. The variable domain in full, completed from reference TRBV19 and TRBJ1-1, reads DGGITQSPKYLFRKEGQNVTLSCEQNLNHDAMYWYRQDPGQGLRLIYYSQIVNDFQKGDIAEGYSVSREKKESFPLTVTSAQKNPTAFYLCASELTGTSNTEAFFGQGTRLTVV.

The chain couples TRBV19 to TRBJ2-7; no firm D call. CDR1 and CDR2 from the germline V gene are LNHDA and SQIVND (reference sequence). The CDR3 consists of 13 residues. Trimming left V 5 bases short and J 5 bases short, with 13 bases between. The DNA for the CDR3 is TGTGCCAGTAGTCGGTTCGCCCAGCACGAGCAGTACTTC. Its protein is CASSRFAQHEQYF.

The gene calls are TRBV28 and TRBJ1-1; maybe TRBD1 (5 bases). Trimming took off 6 bases at V and 4 bases at J, with 18 bases between the two ends. From germline, CDR1 is MDHEN and CDR2 SYDVKM. CDR3 length equals 15 residues. The chain's CDR3 is CASRLTASRGTEAFF. In DNA form, the CDR3 reads TGTGCCAGCAGATTGACAGCCTCTCGGGGCACTGAAGCTTTCTTT.

This clone turned up a few times. The rearrangement joins TRBV7-9 to TRBJ1-5; TRBD1 aligns across 8 bases. The V segment lost 4 bases and the J segment 4 bases; nucleotides outside the gene matches: 3. The CDR3 extends over 14 amino acids. Germline CDR1 SEHNR, CDR2 FQNEAQ (reference sequence). Written as DNA, the CDR3 is TGTGCCAGCAGCTACGACAGGGGTAATCAGCCCCAGCATTTT. As protein: CASSYDRGNQPQHF.

This clone was counted only a few times. The chain is built from TRBV29-1 and TRBJ1-1; D is unclear. The V gene's germline CDR1 is SQVTM and CDR2 ANQGSEA. The CDR3 has 14 amino acids. V was pared by 7 bases and J by 3 bases, with 18 bases between. The CDR3 nucleotides are TGCAGCGCTTCCCGGACGATGACGCACACTGAAGCTTTCTTT. Translating gives CSASRTMTHTEAFF.